This is a list of T cell receptor beta chains from one sample in a study of T cells in localized non-small cell lung cancer. Measured with immunoSEQ multiplex PCR; TCRdb has only the in-frame clones, and not every one. The table lists approximately 100,000 clones, approximately 91% of them singletons. Sequences were derived from PBMCs, sampled before any cancer treatment. Receptors originate from a woman aged 35-70 years with stage II squamous cell lung carcinoma. CDR3s include the opening cysteine and the closing phenylalanine or tryptophan. Rows give clone size only sometimes, using once, few, many, or a class for an expanded clone.

cdr3_aa,v_call,clone_size,j_call
CASRGIGGHQPQHF,TRBV10-2,-,TRBJ1-5
CASTLYSGSPYNEQFF,TRBV19,once,TRBJ2-1
CASRAGQPVSSYEQYF,TRBV2,once,TRBJ2-7
CASSSQTGRYGYTF,TRBV6-6,-,TRBJ1-2
CASSPKPRLQVVGQFF,TRBV7-9,-,TRBJ2-1
CASSLRILGLVPYYGYTF,TRBV5-4,-,TRBJ1-2
CASSRQGSNTEAFF,TRBV18,-,TRBJ1-1
CASSKDGQSYEQYF,TRBV21-1,once,TRBJ2-7
CAWRTGPTEAFF,TRBV30,once,TRBJ1-1
CASSYFRGTGANVLTF,TRBV6-6,-,TRBJ2-6
CASSGTTPGEQFF,TRBV6-1,-,TRBJ2-1
CASSILGPYNEQFF,TRBV19,-,TRBJ2-1
CASADSYSNQPQHF,TRBV27,-,TRBJ1-5
CSVEETNEQFF,TRBV29-1,-,TRBJ2-1
CASSLNRGNSPLHF,TRBV7-2,-,TRBJ1-6
CASGANVLTF,TRBV6-1,-,TRBJ2-6
CASSPMRWGPTEAFF,TRBV6-1,-,TRBJ1-1
CASSIVKTGSRNGYTF,TRBV19,few,TRBJ1-2
CASSRRVGTDTQYF,TRBV7-2,-,TRBJ2-3
CASSARGVNTEAFF,TRBV7-6,-,TRBJ1-1
CATSRGVAGGNEQFF,TRBV15,-,TRBJ2-1
CASSGTFVRGGYTF,TRBV10-2,-,TRBJ1-2
CASSERWAGGDWPQHF,TRBV2,-,TRBJ1-5
CASSRRKGLNTEAFF,TRBV28,-,TRBJ1-1
CATSIETLLGYTF,TRBV15,-,TRBJ1-2
CASTPAGGSGETQYF,TRBV11-2,few,TRBJ2-5
CASSRQGARTEAFF,TRBV11-2,-,TRBJ1-1
CASKGWGLRTPRTDTQYF,TRBV5-1,-,TRBJ2-3
CASSHGQGNEQFF,TRBV11-2,-,TRBJ2-1
CASSVSKVRWGAFF,TRBV6-1,-,TRBJ1-1
CAISPLGRGGTEAFF,TRBV10-3,-,TRBJ1-1
CASSIDGSNQPQHF,TRBV19,few,TRBJ1-5
CASSFGTGRTGELFF,TRBV5-4,-,TRBJ2-2
CASKEKGSNQPQHF,TRBV27,-,TRBJ1-5
CASSWVVERGYTGELFF,TRBV5-1,-,TRBJ2-2
CASSIPGRNTEAFF,TRBV27,-,TRBJ1-1
CASSMLVGPSNEQFF,TRBV7-6,-,TRBJ2-1
CASSKRGALTDTQYF,TRBV9,-,TRBJ2-3
CSVAGGAWDTEAFF,TRBV29-1,-,TRBJ1-1
CASSVEGTTYEQYF,TRBV9,-,TRBJ2-7
CASGAGTAAFF,TRBV7-6,-,TRBJ1-1
CASSYQNDGGSYEQYF,TRBV6-5,-,TRBJ2-7
CASSQADSSYEQYF,TRBV4-1,-,TRBJ2-7
CSVDSGRAFLYNEQFF,TRBV29-1,-,TRBJ2-1
CASSLGLAGGPGNEQFF,TRBV28,once,TRBJ2-1
CASSDRVYEQYF,TRBV2,-,TRBJ2-7
CASSRGELAKNIQYF,TRBV5-1,-,TRBJ2-4
CASNSYNGGRGTEAFF,TRBV27,-,TRBJ1-1
CATSRPGTGVDEQFF,TRBV15,-,TRBJ2-1
CASSISGRGTGELFF,TRBV19,few,TRBJ2-2
CASSFDRDGYTF,TRBV7-2,once,TRBJ1-2
CASSFREGNTIYF,TRBV7-2,-,TRBJ1-3
CAWSSTGNTIYF,TRBV30,-,TRBJ1-3
CASSLAGLQETQYF,TRBV5-6,once,TRBJ2-5
CASHRGGESGEQYF,TRBV6-5,-,TRBJ2-7
CASSYSNTEAFF,TRBV6-5,-,TRBJ1-1
CASSSQIGGQGYGYTF,TRBV7-9,few,TRBJ1-2
CASSLGLFGEQFF,TRBV5-4,-,TRBJ2-1
CATSSGASSGTDTQYF,TRBV15,-,TRBJ2-3
CASSTGTGSILDNEQFF,TRBV9,-,TRBJ2-1